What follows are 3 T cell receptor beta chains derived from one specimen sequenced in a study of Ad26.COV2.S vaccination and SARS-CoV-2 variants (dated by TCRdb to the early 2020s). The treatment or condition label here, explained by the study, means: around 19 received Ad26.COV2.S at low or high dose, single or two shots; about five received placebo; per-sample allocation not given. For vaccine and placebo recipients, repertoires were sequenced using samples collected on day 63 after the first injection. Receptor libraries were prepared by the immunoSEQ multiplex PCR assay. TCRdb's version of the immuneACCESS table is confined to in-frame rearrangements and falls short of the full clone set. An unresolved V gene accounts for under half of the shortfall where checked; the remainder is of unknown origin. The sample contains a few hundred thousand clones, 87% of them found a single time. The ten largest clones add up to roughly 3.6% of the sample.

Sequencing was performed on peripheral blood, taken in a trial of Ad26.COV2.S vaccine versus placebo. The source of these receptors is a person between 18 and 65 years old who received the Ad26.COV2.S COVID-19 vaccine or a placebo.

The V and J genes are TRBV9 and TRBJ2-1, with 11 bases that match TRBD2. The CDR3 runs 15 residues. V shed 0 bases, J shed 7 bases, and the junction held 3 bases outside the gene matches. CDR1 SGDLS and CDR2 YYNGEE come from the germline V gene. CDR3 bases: TGTGCCAGCAGCGTAGACCTAGCGGGGGGAAATGAGCAGTTCTTC. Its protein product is CASSVDLAGGNEQFF.

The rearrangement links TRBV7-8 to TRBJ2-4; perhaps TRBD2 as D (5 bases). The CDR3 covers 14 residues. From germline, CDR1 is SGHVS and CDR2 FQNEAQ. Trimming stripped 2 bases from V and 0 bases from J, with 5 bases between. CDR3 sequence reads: CASSLREAKNIQYF. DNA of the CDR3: TGTGCCAGCAGCTTACGGGAAGCCAAAAACATTCAGTACTTC.

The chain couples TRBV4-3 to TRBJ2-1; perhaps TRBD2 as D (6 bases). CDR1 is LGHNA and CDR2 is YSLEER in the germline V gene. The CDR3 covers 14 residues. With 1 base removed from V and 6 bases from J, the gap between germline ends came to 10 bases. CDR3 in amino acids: CASSQGLASNEQFF. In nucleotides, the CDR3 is TGCGCCAGCAGCCAAGGCCTAGCGAGCAATGAGCAGTTCTTC.